These 30 T cell receptor beta chains share one sample of origin, sequenced in a study of blood T cell repertoires in COVID-19. TCRdb's copy holds only in-frame clones and misses some; the assay was immunoSEQ multiplex PCR. Among roughly 520,000 clones listed, approximately 90% were seen once. Sequencing was carried out using PBMCs or T cells enriched from blood (not recorded which). The source is a woman between 35 and 50 years old who had recovered from COVID-19.

This chain uses TRBV10-3 with TRBJ2-7, with 8 bases aligning to TRBD2. The trim removed 2 bases at V and 4 bases at J, leaving 7 bases unmatched. This CDR3 contains 15 residues. The germline gives CDR1 ENHRY, CDR2 SYGVKD. CDR3 nucleotide sequence: TGTGCCATCAGTGAGGCGGCTAGCGGGTTTTACGAGCAGTACTTC. It translates to CAISEAASGFYEQYF.

The gene calls are TRBV7-8 and TRBJ2-5; TRBD1 agrees at 7 bases. This CDR3 has 14 residues. V lost 1 base and J lost 4; bases outside the gene matches: 3. Looked up from germline, CDR1 is SGHVS and CDR2 is FQNEAQ. DNA for the CDR3: TGTGCCAGCAGCTTAGGGGCAGGGGGAGAGACCCAGTACTTC. As protein: CASSLGAGGETQYF.

The chain uses TRBV5-1 and TRBJ1-4, with D possibly TRBD1 on 5 matching bases. The length of the CDR3 is 14 residues. The germline gives CDR1 SGHRS, CDR2 YFSETQ. V gave up 10 bases and J gave up 6 bases, with 19 bases separating them. The DNA for the CDR3 is TGCGCCTCCCGAGGTAGTTTACAGGATGAAAAACTGTTTTTT. This sequence encodes CASRGSLQDEKLFF.

The V gene is TRBV5-6, the J gene TRBJ1-2; 12 bases agree with TRBD1. CDR1 is SGHDT and CDR2 is YYEEEE in the germline V gene. J was trimmed by 2 bases and V by 3 bases; bases with no gene match: 11. CDR3 length: 18 amino acids. CDR3 nucleotide sequence: TGTGCCAGCAGCTCCGGATACATGGGGACAGGGGGCAACTATGGCTACACCTTC. This gives the protein CASSSGYMGTGGNYGYTF.

This clone was seen just once. The chain employs TRBV18 and TRBJ2-3; tentatively, D is TRBD2 (5 bases). Germline V gene lookup returns CDR1 KGHSH and CDR2 LQKENI. The CDR3 extends over 12 amino acids. Deletions cut 3 bases from V and 5 bases from J, with 6 bases between. The CDR3 DNA is TGTGCCAGCTCACCCGCGGGAGATACGCAGTATTTT. Its protein is CASSPAGDTQYF.

The table lists this clone with a few counts. The chain joins TRBV11-3 to TRBJ1-1; 8 bases are shared with TRBD1. Germline V CDR1 and CDR2: SGHNT, YENEEA. V lost 3 bases and J lost 2; bases outside the gene matches: 8. CDR3 length equals 16 residues. The CDR3 region has the DNA TGTGCCAGCAGCTTGCACCAGGGGGCGAGAAACACTGAAGCTTTCTTT. Amino acids: CASSLHQGARNTEAFF.

The chain recombines TRBV10-3 with TRBJ1-1; D is unresolved. V dropped 8 bases and J dropped 0 bases, with 4 bases sitting between them. The CDR3 covers 11 residues. The germline V gene has CDR1 ENHRY and CDR2 SYGVKD. The CDR3 nucleotides are TGTGCCATCTCCGTGAACACTGAAGCTTTCTTT. Residues: CAISVNTEAFF.

The rearrangement links TRBV19 to TRBJ2-1; the match to TRBD2 covers 10 bases. From germline, CDR1 is LNHDA and CDR2 SQIVND (reference sequence). This CDR3 region has 16 residues. Trimming at V came to 5 bases and at J to 2 bases, leaving 6 bases not matched to a gene. CDR3 residues: CASSLISGRPYNEQFF. In DNA, the CDR3 is TGTGCCAGTAGTTTGATTAGCGGGAGGCCCTACAATGAGCAGTTCTTC.

The gene calls are TRBV14 and TRBJ2-5; the D is unclear. Germline V gives CDR1 SGHDN, CDR2 FVKESK. The CDR3 consists of 13 residues. V lost 4 bases and J lost 7, with 13 bases in between. The CDR3 DNA follows: TGTGCCAGCAGCCTCTCTAGGAAAGGGACCCAGTACTTC. This translates into CASSLSRKGTQYF.

The V and J genes are TRBV5-6 and TRBJ2-2, with D perhaps TRBD2 (5 bases). This CDR3 is built from 14 residues. Germline assignment: CDR1 SGHDT and CDR2 YYEEEE. Trimming took off 0 bases at V and 13 bases at J, with 16 bases between the two ends. The DNA for the CDR3 is TGTGCCAGCAGCTTGGAGTTGAGTTCGGGATCGCTGTTTTTT. This gives the protein CASSLELSSGSLFF.

The V gene is TRBV5-1, the J gene TRBJ2-1; TRBD2 agrees at 15 bases. V trimming: 3 bases; J trimming: 4 bases; junction bases outside the gene matches: 14. The germline V gene has CDR1 SGHRS and CDR2 YFSETQ. The CDR3 runs 20 residues. CDR3 DNA sequence: TGCGCCAGCAGCTCCGGGACTAGCGGGAGGAATAAGACCCCATACAATGAGCAGTTCTTC. This gives the protein CASSSGTSGRNKTPYNEQFF.

This chain links TRBV7-2 with TRBJ1-1, with 9 nucleotides matching TRBD1. CDR3 length equals 15 residues. The germline gives CDR1 SGHTA, CDR2 FQGNSA. V lost 1 base and J lost 5; bases outside the gene matches: 5. CDR3 bases: TGTGCCAGCAGCTTAGTATCCGACAGGGGGACTGAAGCTTTCTTT. It yields the protein CASSLVSDRGTEAFF.

The J gene is TRBJ2-5, the V gene TRBV3-1 (or the pseudogene TRBV3-2); tentative D call: TRBD1 (5 bases). The CDR3 has 15 residues. The germline V gene encodes CDR1 LGHDT and CDR2 YNNKEL (reference sequence). The ends were cut back, 6 bases at V and 7 bases at J, with 21 bases in the middle. CDR3 sequence: CASREIRQGVGTQYF. In DNA form, the CDR3 reads TGTGCCAGCAGAGAAATAAGGCAGGGTGTAGGGACCCAGTACTTC.

The chain couples TRBV5-8 to TRBJ2-4; D may be TRBD1 (5 bases). The CDR3 is 14 residues long. Per the germline V gene, CDR1 is SGHTS and CDR2 is YDEGEE. V lost 4 bases, J lost 3 bases, and 11 bases lay in between. CDR3 region: CASSDDSYKNIQYF. The CDR3 bases are TGTGCCAGCAGCGACGACAGTTACAAAAACATTCAGTACTTC.

This clone was seen more than once but under ten times. The chain combines TRBV21-1 with TRBJ1-1. TRBV21-1 is recorded as a pseudogene. The CDR3 is 15 amino acids. This CDR3 is CASSHSRERYTEAFF. The CDR3 nucleotides read TGTGCCAGCAGCCACTCCCGGGAGAGGTACACTGAAGCTTTCTTT.

The V gene is TRBV5-4, the J gene TRBJ1-2; 10 bases line up with TRBD1. Germline V gives CDR1 SGHNT, CDR2 YYREEE (reference sequence). There are 14 residues in the CDR3. V trimming: 4 bases; J trimming: 8 bases; junction bases outside the gene matches: 8. CDR3 amino acids: CASSTGTGAAGYTF. In DNA, the CDR3 is TGTGCCAGCAGCACCGGGACAGGGGCGGCGGGCTACACCTTC.

In this sample, this clone turned up once. The genes are TRBV20-1 and TRBJ2-7, with 8 bases aligning to TRBD2. The germline CDR1 and CDR2 sequences are DFQATT and SNEGSKA (reference sequence). CDR3 size: 17 residues. V shed 3 bases, J shed 0 bases, and the junction held 13 bases outside the gene matches. This chain's CDR3 is CSASGAGKRGNSYEQYF. The CDR3 bases are TGCAGTGCTAGTGGGGCCGGAAAGCGGGGGAACTCCTACGAGCAGTACTTC.

The chain is built from TRBV5-3 and TRBJ2-7; 7 nucleotides line up with TRBD1. TRBV5-3 is annotated as an ORF whose role is uncertain. The CDR3 is 18 residues long. After removal of 4 bases from V and 3 bases from J, the junction contained 19 bases not matched to a gene. DNA for the CDR3: TGTGCCAGAAGCCCCGACCCCGGGACAGAAAGGATCCACTACGAGCAGTACTTC. Its translation is CARSPDPGTERIHYEQYF.

The gene calls are TRBV24-1 and TRBJ2-2, with D maybe TRBD1 (5 bases). The CDR3 has 16 residues. Germline CDR1 reads KGHDR; CDR2 reads SFDVKD. The V end was cut by 5 bases, the J end by 0 bases, with 12 bases between. CDR3 bases: TGTGCCACCAGTGGAGGCCCAGGGCCGAACACCGGGGAGCTGTTTTTT. As protein: CATSGGPGPNTGELFF.

This chain links TRBV5-5 with TRBJ1-5; perhaps TRBD1 as D (5 bases). CDR3 length: 14 residues. Germline V lookup: CDR1 SGHKS, CDR2 YYEKEE (reference sequence). Trimming stripped 2 bases from V and 7 bases from J, with 13 bases between. The CDR3 DNA follows: TGTGCCAGCAGCTTCATGGGGACTAAACAGCCCCAGCATTTT. Translation: CASSFMGTKQPQHF.

This chain links TRBV3-1 (or the pseudogene TRBV3-2) with TRBJ2-5; tentative D call: TRBD2 (5 bases). The CDR3 length is 14 residues. Germline CDR1 reads LGHDT; CDR2 reads YNNKEL (reference sequence). Trimming stripped 4 bases from V and 5 bases from J, with 14 bases between. CDR3 in amino acids: CASSPGGGAETQYF. The DNA of the CDR3 is TGTGCCAGCAGCCCAGGAGGCGGCGCGGAGACCCAGTACTTC.

The chain recombines TRBV29-1 with TRBJ2-1, with D perhaps TRBD1 (5 bases). The germline V and J ends were trimmed by 7 bases and 6 bases, with 31 bases remaining between them. CDR1 and CDR2 (germline): SQVTM, ANQGSEA. The CDR3 has 18 residues. The CDR3 region is CSAGNSHPTAHIFNEQFF. In DNA, the CDR3 is TGCAGCGCTGGGAACAGTCACCCGACAGCCCATATTTTCAATGAGCAGTTCTTC.

This CDR3 is CASRRAGTPTEAFF. DNA of the CDR3: TGTGCCAGTCGACGTGCCGGGACACCGACTGAAGCTTTCTTT. The V call is TRBV27, the J call TRBJ1-1; maybe TRBD1 (6 bases). CDR1 and CDR2 (germline): MNHEY, SMNVEV (reference sequence). Between the trimmed V and J ends, which lost 9 bases and 5 bases, there was a span of 19 bases. The CDR3 is 14 residues long.

The chain employs TRBV7-2 and TRBJ1-3; D is unclear. Germline CDR1 reads SGHTA; CDR2 reads FQGNSA. Deletions cut 1 base from V and 0 bases from J, with 13 bases between. The CDR3 spans 17 residues. CDR3 loop: CASSLGGRRGSGNTIYF. The CDR3 region has the DNA TGTGCCAGCAGCTTAGGGGGTCGCCGGGGCTCTGGAAACACCATATATTTT.

The genes are TRBV7-2 and TRBJ1-3, with 7 bases fitting TRBD1. The CDR3 is made up of 16 amino acids. J gave up 4 bases and V 6 bases, and 12 bases lay outside the gene matches. Germline assignment: CDR1 SGHTA and CDR2 FQGNSA. In DNA form, the CDR3 reads TGTGCCAGCAGTTTACTCCAGACAGGGACAGGAAACACCATATATTTT. It codes for CASSLLQTGTGNTIYF.

This clone has just a few counts. The chain employs TRBV30 and TRBJ1-2; 11 positions match TRBD1. The CDR3 is 13 amino acids. Germline values: CDR1 GTSNPN, CDR2 SVGIG (reference sequence). With 5 bases clipped from V and 7 bases from J, the junction kept 6 bases outside the gene matches. The DNA of the CDR3 is TGTGCCTGGCTGGACAGGGGGCAGCTTGGCTACACCTTC. Translation gives CAWLDRGQLGYTF.

The rearrangement uses TRBV29-1 and TRBJ2-1; 12 bases map to TRBD2. The ends lost 4 bases at V and 9 bases at J; junction bases unmatched: 10. The CDR3 extends over 15 amino acids. The germline V gene encodes CDR1 SQVTM and CDR2 ANQGSEA. CDR3 residues: CSVVGLAGGPSEQFF. Here the CDR3 DNA reads TGCAGCGTTGTCGGTCTAGCGGGAGGGCCCAGTGAGCAGTTCTTC.

The chain employs TRBV3-1 (or the pseudogene TRBV3-2) and TRBJ2-1, with D unresolved. The germline V gene encodes CDR1 LGHDT and CDR2 YNNKEL (reference sequence). This CDR3 region has 14 residues. V lost 4 bases and J lost 6, with 13 bases in between. The DNA for the CDR3 is TGTGCCAGCAGCCTTAGATTTAGGAGCAATGAGCAGTTCTTC. It translates to CASSLRFRSNEQFF.

The chain is built from TRBV15 and TRBJ1-4; TRBD1 is a possible D gene (6 bases). This CDR3 contains 17 residues. V lost 0 bases to trimming and J lost 8 bases, with 19 bases between them. Germline V gives CDR1 LNHNV, CDR2 YYDKDF (reference sequence). In nucleotides, the CDR3 is TGTGCCACCAGCAGAGATCGTTCCGGGGGGCTACGAGAAAAACTGTTTTTT. This gives the protein CATSRDRSGGLREKLFF.

The gene calls are TRBV5-1 and TRBJ1-1, with D tentatively TRBD1 (6 bases). The CDR3 is made up of 14 amino acids. Trimming took 5 bases from V and 1 from J, leaving 12 bases between them. Germline CDR1 SGHRS, CDR2 YFSETQ. Here the CDR3 DNA reads TGCGCCAGCAGATTGTTGGACAGGAACACTGAAGCTTTCTTT. Translated: CASRLLDRNTEAFF.